This T cell receptor beta chain derives from a study of response to subunit inactivated influenza vaccine. Study conclusions and caveats: It was suggested by the authors that few new T cells are recruited by each seasonal influenza vaccination.

This CDR3 spans 11 amino acids. The V end was cut by 3 bases, the J end by 6 bases, with 7 bases between. The germline V gene has CDR1 SQVTM and CDR2 ANQGSEA. One entry per CDR3 protein, called by TCRdb with MiXCR from the RT-PCR reads. The sample has about 500,000 distinct CDR3 sequences; about 15% are singletons. This clonotype turned up a few times. Its antigen is still unknown. The chain is built from TRBV29-1 and TRBJ2-3, with D unclear. The specimen was CD4+ T cells sorted from PBMCs, collected less than 25 months after vaccination. This clonotype originated in a man aged 45 to 70 who received an inactivated influenza vaccine. This chain's CDR3 is CSVEVVDTQYF. The CDR3 DNA sequence: TGCAGCGTTGAGGTTGTCGATACGCAGTATTTT.